This T cell receptor beta chain was documented in a study of T cell responses to AZD1222 COVID-19 vaccine. Study observations and caveats: Nearly half of unique spike-specific TCRs reportedly avoided B.1.351 and B.1.1.7 mutated regions. Just a handful of AZD1222 recipients tested seropositive at baseline. Donors were mostly white British, more females; clonal diversity possibly underestimated.

A word on this clone: Its antigen is currently unknown.

Deletions cut 0 bases from V and 1 base from J, with 8 bases between. The germline CDR1 and CDR2 sequences are KGHSH and LQKENI. The CDR3 has 15 amino acids. TCRdb's copy holds only in-frame clones and misses some; the assay was immunoSEQ multiplex PCR. The table includes 150,000 to 200,000 clones, over 85% detected once. The sample here was peripheral blood, taken 28 days after the second dose of the MenACWY control vaccine. The receptor was isolated from an adult who received the MenACWY meningococcal vaccine as a control. The V gene is TRBV18, the J gene TRBJ2-3; perhaps TRBD2 as D (5 bases). In DNA form, the CDR3 reads TGTGCCAGCTCACCACCTCTCGGGGGCACAGATACGCAGTATTTT. The encoded protein is CASSPPLGGTDTQYF.